This T cell receptor beta chain was sequenced for a study of cytomegalovirus exposure and HLA in healthy donors. Sequencing used immunoSEQ multiplex PCR; TCRdb keeps in-frame clones, though not all of them. The sample consists of a few hundred thousand clones, 88% of them appearing once. CDR1 is MGHDK and CDR2 is SYGVNS in the germline V gene. V shed 2 bases and J shed 2 bases, with 10 bases lying between them. The CDR3 is made up of 15 amino acids. The sample taken for sequencing was PBMCs. The receptor was isolated from a man aged 30-40 years in good health and CMV-seronegative. The chain is built from TRBV25-1 and TRBJ1-3; D may be TRBD1 (5 bases). CDR3 sequence: CASSERGNTGNTIYF. The DNA of the CDR3 is TGTGCCAGCAGTGAAAGGGGCAATACTGGAAACACCATATATTTT.